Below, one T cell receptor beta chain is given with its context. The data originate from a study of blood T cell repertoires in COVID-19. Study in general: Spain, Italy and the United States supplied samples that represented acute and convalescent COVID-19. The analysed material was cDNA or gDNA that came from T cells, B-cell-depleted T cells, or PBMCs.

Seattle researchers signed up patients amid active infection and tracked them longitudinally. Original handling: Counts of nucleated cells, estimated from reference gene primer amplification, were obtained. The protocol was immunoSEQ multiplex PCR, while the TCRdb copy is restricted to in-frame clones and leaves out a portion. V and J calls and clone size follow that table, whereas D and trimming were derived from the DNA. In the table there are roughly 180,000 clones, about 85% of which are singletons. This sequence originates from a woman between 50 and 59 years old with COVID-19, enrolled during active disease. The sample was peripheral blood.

This chain's CDR3 is CASRRAQNTEAFF. As DNA, the CDR3 is TGTGCCAGCAGGAGGGCCCAGAACACTGAAGCTTTCTTT. V gene TRBV12-3 or TRBV12-4 combines with J gene TRBJ1-1; no definite D call. V gave up 6 bases and J gave up 1 base, with 9 bases separating them. The CDR3 extends over 13 amino acids.